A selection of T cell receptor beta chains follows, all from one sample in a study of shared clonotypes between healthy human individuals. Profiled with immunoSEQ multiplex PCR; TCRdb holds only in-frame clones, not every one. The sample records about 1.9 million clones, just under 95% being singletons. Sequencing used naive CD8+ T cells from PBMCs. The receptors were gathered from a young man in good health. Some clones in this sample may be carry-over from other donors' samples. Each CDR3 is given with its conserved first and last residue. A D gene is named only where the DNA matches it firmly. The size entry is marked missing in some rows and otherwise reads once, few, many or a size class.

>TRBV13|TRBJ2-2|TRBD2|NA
CASSLDREANTGELFF
TGTGCCAGCAGCTTAGACCGGGAGGCGAACACCGGGGAGCTGTTTTTT
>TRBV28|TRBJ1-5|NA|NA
CASSLGVVQPQHF
TGTGCCAGCAGTTTGGGGGTTGTTCAGCCCCAGCATTTT
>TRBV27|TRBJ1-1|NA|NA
CASSYRIYEAEAFF
TGTGCCAGCAGTTACCGCATCTACGAGGCTGAAGCTTTCTTT
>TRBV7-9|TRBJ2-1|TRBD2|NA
CASSLTSGGTNEQFF
TGTGCCAGCAGCTTGACTAGCGGGGGAACAAATGAGCAGTTCTTC
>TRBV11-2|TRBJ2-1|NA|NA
CASKTAVKDYNEQFF
TGTGCCAGCAAGACAGCGGTTAAAGACTACAATGAGCAGTTCTTC
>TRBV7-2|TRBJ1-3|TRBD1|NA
CASSLWEEGLQGVTF
TGTGCCAGCAGCTTATGGGAGGAAGGGCTACAGGGGGTTACGTTT
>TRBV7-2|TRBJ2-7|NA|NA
CASSLEGAGLNYEQYF
TGTGCCAGCAGCTTAGAAGGGGCAGGGCTCAACTACGAGCAGTACTTC
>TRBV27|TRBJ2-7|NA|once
CASSLDPRSSYEQYF
TGTGCCAGCAGTTTGGATCCCAGGAGCTCCTACGAGCAGTACTTC
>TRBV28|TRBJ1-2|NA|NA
CASSFEQIYGYTF
TGTGCCAGCAGTTTTGAACAAATCTATGGCTACACCTTC
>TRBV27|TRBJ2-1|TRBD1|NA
CASRPGTGPYNEQFF
TGTGCCAGCAGGCCGGGGACAGGCCCCTACAATGAGCAGTTCTTC
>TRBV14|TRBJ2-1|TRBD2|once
CASSQIAGPYNEQFF
TGTGCCAGCAGCCAAATAGCGGGACCCTACAATGAGCAGTTCTTC
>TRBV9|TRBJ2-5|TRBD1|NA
CASSGGGRQETQYF
TGTGCCAGCAGCGGAGGGGGCAGACAAGAGACCCAGTACTTC
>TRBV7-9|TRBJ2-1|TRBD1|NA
CASSWDRANEQFF
TGTGCCAGCAGCTGGGACAGGGCGAATGAGCAGTTCTTC
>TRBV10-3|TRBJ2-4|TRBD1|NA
CAISEGDRERENIQYF
TGTGCCATCAGTGAGGGGGACAGGGAAAGGGAAAACATTCAGTACTTC
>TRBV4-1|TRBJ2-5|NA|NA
CASSQSSQKETQYF
TGCGCCAGCAGCCAGAGTTCCCAGAAAGAGACCCAGTACTTC
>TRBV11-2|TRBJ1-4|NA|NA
CASSTSWSYEEKLFF
TGTGCCAGCAGCACCTCGTGGTCCTACGAAGAAAAACTGTTTTTT
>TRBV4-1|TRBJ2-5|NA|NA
CASSQVKGLQETQYF
TGCGCCAGCAGCCAAGTTAAAGGGCTGCAAGAGACCCAGTACTTC
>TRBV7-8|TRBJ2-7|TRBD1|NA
CASSVEGTVSYEQYF
TGTGCCAGCAGCGTCGAAGGGACAGTCTCCTACGAGCAGTACTTC
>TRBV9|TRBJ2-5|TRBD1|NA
CASSSLASDRGNF
TGTGCCAGCAGCTCCCTCGCCTCGGACAGGGGAAACTTC
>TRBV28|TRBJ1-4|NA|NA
CASSFPTAAADEKLFF
TGTGCCAGCAGTTTCCCGACGGCGGCCGCTGATGAAAAACTGTTTTTT
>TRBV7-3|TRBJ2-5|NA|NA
CASSLTGGRLETQYF
TGTGCCAGCAGCTTAACAGGGGGGCGCCTGGAGACCCAGTACTTC
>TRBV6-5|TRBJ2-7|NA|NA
CASSYSGEPSYEQYF
TGTGCCAGCAGTTACAGTGGTGAACCGTCCTACGAGCAGTACTTC
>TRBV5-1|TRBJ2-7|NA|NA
CASSLGLRYEQYF
TGCGCCAGCAGCTTGGGACTCCGTTACGAGCAGTACTTC
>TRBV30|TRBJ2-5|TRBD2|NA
CAWSVGRLAGKAQYF
TGTGCCTGGAGTGTAGGTAGACTAGCGGGAAAGGCCCAGTACTTC
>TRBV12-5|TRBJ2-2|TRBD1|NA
CASGLVPPQGKLDGELFF
TGTGCTAGTGGTTTGGTACCCCCACAGGGGAAATTGGACGGGGAGCTGTTTTTT
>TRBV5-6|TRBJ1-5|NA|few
CASSLARSPYQPQHF
TGTGCCAGCAGCTTGGCTCGGTCACCCTATCAGCCCCAGCATTTT
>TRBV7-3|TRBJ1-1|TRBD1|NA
CASSPDRGRDTEAFF
TGTGCCAGCAGCCCAGACAGGGGGCGGGACACTGAAGCTTTCTTT
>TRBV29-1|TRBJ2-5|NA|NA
CSVDVRKRWETQYF
TGCAGCGTTGATGTCAGGAAAAGGTGGGAGACCCAGTACTTC
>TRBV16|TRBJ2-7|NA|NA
CASSQAVVTANRRMSSYEQYF
TGTGCCAGCAGCCAAGCGGTCGTTACCGCAAACAGGAGGATGAGCTCCTACGAGCAGTACTTC
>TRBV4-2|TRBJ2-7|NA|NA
CASSQRTGDSFSYEQYF
TGTGCCAGCAGCCAGCGCACCGGCGACAGTTTCTCCTACGAGCAGTACTTC